Listed below are T cell receptor beta chains from one sample, sequenced in a study of T cells in Graves' hyperthyroidism and ophthalmopathy. TCRdb processed the multiplex PCR reads anew with MiXCR; each CDR3 protein has one entry. This sample has about 760,000 distinct CDR3 sequences, with 30% to 40% found just once. The sequenced sample was blood. The source of these receptors is a woman in her thirties or forties with Graves' hyperthyroidism. The CDR3 runs from the conserved cysteine through the conserved F or W. The D gene is left open where the match is weak. Size tells how often a clone was seen (once, few, many) or the class of an expanded clone, and some rows leave it out.

clone_size	v_call	j_call	d_call	cdr3_aa	cdr3_nt
-	TRBV5-5	TRBJ1-4	TRBD1	CASSQGRQGTVKLFF	TGTGCCAGCAGCCAGGGTCGACAGGGGACGGTAAAACTGTTTTTT
-	TRBV7-2	TRBJ2-1	TRBD2	CASSLTGTRQNEQFF	TGTGCCAGCAGCTTAACGGGGACTAGGCAGAATGAGCAGTTCTTC
many	TRBV7-9	TRBJ2-2	TRBD1	CAGGQANTGELFF	TGTGCCGGAGGACAGGCCAACACCGGGGAGCTGTTTTTT
many	TRBV11-2	TRBJ2-5	TRBD2	CASSFTSGGMAETQYF	TGTGCCAGCAGCTTTACTAGCGGGGGGATGGCAGAGACCCAGTACTTC
-	TRBV4-3	TRBJ2-5	-	CASSQVTNGETQYF	TGCGCCAGCAGCCAAGTGACAAACGGAGAGACCCAGTACTTC
once	TRBV7-8	TRBJ2-7	TRBD1	CASSLVGQGVNEQYF	TGTGCCAGCAGCTTAGTTGGACAGGGGGTAAACGAGCAGTACTTC
-	TRBV7-9	TRBJ2-7	-	CASSLASGRTYYEQYF	TGTGCCAGCAGCTTAGCTTCGGGGCGTACTTACTACGAGCAGTACTTC
many	TRBV15	TRBJ2-7	-	CATSSETTALDEQYF	TGTGCCACCAGCAGCGAGACTACCGCTTTGGACGAGCAGTACTTC
-	TRBV28	TRBJ1-5	TRBD1	CASKDGQDNQPQHF	TGTGCCAGCAAAGACGGACAGGATAATCAGCCCCAGCATTTT
many	TRBV10-3	TRBJ2-5	TRBD1	CAISTSRQGVGETQYF	TGTGCCATTTCAACTTCTCGACAGGGGGTAGGGGAGACCCAGTACTTC
few	TRBV27	TRBJ2-7	-	CASSLLGVRGEQYF	TGTGCCAGCAGCCTGCTGGGAGTAAGAGGCGAGCAGTACTTC
few	TRBV20-1	TRBJ1-1	-	CSLNEWTEAFF	TGCAGCCTGAATGAGTGGACTGAAGCTTTCTTT
-	TRBV12-3/TRBV12-4	TRBJ2-7	TRBD2	CASSPLAGANSREQYF	TGTGCCAGCAGTCCCCTAGCGGGAGCGAACTCTCGGGAGCAGTACTTC
once	TRBV29-1	TRBJ1-1	-	CSIESGLGNTEAFF	TGCAGCATAGAATCGGGTCTGGGAAACACTGAAGCTTTCTTT
many	TRBV7-9	TRBJ2-7	TRBD2	CASSPGTSGGHSYEQYF	TGTGCCAGCAGCCCAGGGACTAGCGGGGGACACTCCTACGAGCAGTACTTC
many	TRBV20-1	TRBJ2-5	TRBD1	CSAMTGQETQYF	TGCAGTGCTATGACAGGGCAAGAGACCCAGTACTTC
many	TRBV20-1	TRBJ1-1	-	CSASSASGKTEAFF	TGCAGTGCTAGTTCGGCCTCGGGGAAAACTGAAGCTTTCTTT
-	TRBV6-5	TRBJ2-7	-	CASSSFGAGLPYEQYF	TGTGCCAGCAGTTCCTTTGGTGCGGGCCTCCCCTACGAGCAGTACTTC
once	TRBV2	TRBJ2-5	-	CASSSSGTQYF	TGTGCCAGCAGTTCATCAGGAACCCAGTACTTC
many	TRBV15	TRBJ1-1	-	CATSRDTANTEAFF	TGTGCCACCAGCAGAGATACGGCGAACACTGAAGCTTTCTTT
few	TRBV9	TRBJ1-4	-	CASSPDMILQNEKLFF	TGTGCCAGCAGCCCAGACATGATTTTACAGAATGAAAAACTGTTTTTT
many	TRBV11-3	TRBJ2-7	-	CASSSMGMAEQYF	TGTGCCAGCAGCAGTATGGGAATGGCCGAGCAGTACTTC
-	TRBV15	TRBJ1-4	-	CATSQQSWVLGEKLFF	TGTGCCACCAGCCAACAGAGCTGGGTCCTTGGCGAAAAACTGTTTTTT
once	TRBV7-2	TRBJ1-4	-	CASSREYDRPATNEKLFF	TGCGCCAGCAGCCGCGAATATGACAGGCCCGCAACTAATGAAAAACTGTTTTTT
few	TRBV7-9	TRBJ2-7	-	CASSLAKGDTPFDEQYF	TGTGCCAGCAGCTTAGCGAAGGGAGATACCCCATTTGACGAGCAGTACTTC
-	TRBV29-1	TRBJ2-5	-	CASSSPGQTETQYF	TGTGCCAGCAGCTCCCCGGGACAAACAGAGACCCAGTACTTC
many	TRBV10-3	TRBJ2-7	-	CAITTGREQYF	TGTGCCATCACCACAGGGCGGGAGCAGTACTTC
many	TRBV10-3	TRBJ1-2	-	CAISGFPTTTGNRGIHGYTF	TGTGCCATCAGTGGCTTCCCCACTACTACAGGGAACCGGGGCATCCATGGCTACACCTTC
-	TRBV15	TRBJ2-1	-	CATSRDQDSYNEQFF	TGTGCCACCAGCAGAGATCAGGACAGCTACAATGAGCAGTTCTTC
-	TRBV2	TRBJ1-1	-	CASALGGPTEAFF	TGTGCCAGCGCCCTAGGAGGACCCACTGAAGCTTTCTTT
many	TRBV19	TRBJ2-7	-	CASSISGTPGEQYF	TGTGCCAGTAGTATATCGGGGACTCCGGGCGAGCAGTACTTC
-	TRBV19	TRBJ2-7	-	CASSIVEGLREQYF	TGTGCCAGTAGTATAGTAGAAGGGTTACGCGAGCAGTACTTC
many	TRBV7-9	TRBJ1-2	-	CASSPAPLVGGYTF	TGTGCCAGCAGCCCCGCACCGTTGGTGGGTGGCTACACCTTC
many	TRBV9	TRBJ2-6	-	CASSDQGSGANVLTF	TGTGCCAGCAGCGATCAGGGGTCTGGGGCCAACGTCCTGACTTTC
-	TRBV5-1	TRBJ2-2	TRBD1	CASSQDSWTGGPSTGELFF	TGCGCCAGCAGCCAAGATAGTTGGACAGGGGGGCCGAGCACCGGGGAGCTGTTTTTT
many	TRBV12-3/TRBV12-4	TRBJ1-1	-	CASHPGGRNTEAFF	TGTGCCAGCCACCCCGGGGGCAGGAACACTGAAGCTTTCTTT
-	TRBV25-1	TRBJ2-5	TRBD2	CASTLAGDNYEETQYF	TGTGCTAGCACGCTAGCGGGGGATAACTACGAAGAGACCCAGTACTTC
-	TRBV19	TRBJ2-7	-	CASTPGNGASYEQYF	TGTGCCAGTACACCCGGAAATGGGGCCTCCTACGAGCAGTACTTC
few	TRBV11-2	TRBJ2-7	TRBD2	CASSQDRGVGAYEQYF	TGCGCCAGCAGCCAAGATCGGGGGGTCGGGGCCTACGAGCAGTACTTC
many	TRBV7-4	TRBJ1-5	-	CASSLSGTSNQPQHF	TGTGCCAGCAGCTTATCCGGGACCAGCAATCAGCCCCAGCATTTT
-	TRBV7-2	TRBJ1-5	-	CATSEGPNQPQHF	TGTGCCACTTCTGAGGGACCGAATCAGCCCCAGCATTTT
-	TRBV5-1	TRBJ1-3	-	CASSLRGKGGNTIYF	TGCGCCAGCAGCCTTCGAGGGAAGGGGGGAAACACCATATATTTT
-	TRBV10-3	TRBJ2-2	TRBD1	CATSDRQHNSGELFF	TGTGCCACCTCGGACAGGCAACATAATAGCGGGGAGCTGTTTTTT
-	TRBV4-1	TRBJ1-4	-	CASSQDPAGRYEKLFF	TGCGCCAGCAGCCAAGATCCCGCAGGGCGGTACGAAAAACTGTTTTTT
-	TRBV19	TRBJ1-5	-	CASSMTGVFSNQPQHF	TGTGCCAGTAGTATGACGGGAGTTTTTAGCAATCAGCCCCAGCATTTT
few	TRBV11-3	TRBJ2-7	-	CASSQEGGFSYEQYF	TGTGCCAGCAGCCAAGAAGGGGGATTTTCCTACGAGCAGTACTTC
many	TRBV7-8	TRBJ1-4	-	CASSLALSLAEKLFF	TGTGCCAGCAGCTTAGCCTTGTCACTAGCTGAAAAACTGTTTTTT
few	TRBV7-9	TRBJ2-7	-	CASSQGTTGQGTYEQYF	TGCGCCAGCAGCCAAGGGACTACCGGACAGGGTACCTACGAGCAGTACTTC
few	TRBV7-6	TRBJ1-1	TRBD1	CASSWQGAGNTEAFF	TGTGCCAGCAGTTGGCAGGGGGCGGGAAACACTGAAGCTTTCTTT
many	TRBV7-2	TRBJ2-7	TRBD2	CASSWLAGVVYEQYF	TGTGCCAGCAGCTGGCTAGCGGGAGTAGTCTACGAGCAGTACTTC
few	TRBV7-9	TRBJ1-1	-	CASSSPQGYNTEAFF	TGTGCCAGCAGCTCCCCACAGGGATATAACACTGAAGCTTTCTTT
few	TRBV7-2	TRBJ1-2	-	CASSSAGGGIDGYTF	TGTGCCAGCAGCTCCGCCGGGGGAGGGATTGATGGCTACACCTTC
-	TRBV7-6	TRBJ2-3	-	CASRGGISTDTQYF	TGTGCCAGCAGAGGAGGGATTTCAACAGATACGCAGTATTTT